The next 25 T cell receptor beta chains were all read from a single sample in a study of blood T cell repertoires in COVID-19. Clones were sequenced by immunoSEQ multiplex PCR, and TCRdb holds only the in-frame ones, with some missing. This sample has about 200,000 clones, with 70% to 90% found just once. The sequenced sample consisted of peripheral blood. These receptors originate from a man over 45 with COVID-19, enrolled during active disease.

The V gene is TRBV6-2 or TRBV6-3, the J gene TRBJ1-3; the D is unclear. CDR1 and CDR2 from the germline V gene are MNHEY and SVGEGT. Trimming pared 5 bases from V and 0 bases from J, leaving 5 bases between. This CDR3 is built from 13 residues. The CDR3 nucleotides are TGTGCCAGCAGTGACAACTCTGGAAACACCATATATTTT. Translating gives CASSDNSGNTIYF.

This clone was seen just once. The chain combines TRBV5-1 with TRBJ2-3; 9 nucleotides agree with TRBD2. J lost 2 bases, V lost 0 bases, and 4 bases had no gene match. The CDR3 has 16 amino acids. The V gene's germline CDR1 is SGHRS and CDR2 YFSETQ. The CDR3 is CASSLVPSGVTDTQYF. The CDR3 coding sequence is TGCGCCAGCAGCTTGGTTCCTAGCGGGGTCACAGATACGCAGTATTTT.

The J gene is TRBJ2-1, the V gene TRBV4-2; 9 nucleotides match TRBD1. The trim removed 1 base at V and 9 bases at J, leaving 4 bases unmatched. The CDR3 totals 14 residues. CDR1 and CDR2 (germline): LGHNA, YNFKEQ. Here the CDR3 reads CASSQVGDRVEQFF. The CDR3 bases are TGTGCCAGCAGCCAAGTCGGGGACAGGGTTGAGCAGTTCTTC.

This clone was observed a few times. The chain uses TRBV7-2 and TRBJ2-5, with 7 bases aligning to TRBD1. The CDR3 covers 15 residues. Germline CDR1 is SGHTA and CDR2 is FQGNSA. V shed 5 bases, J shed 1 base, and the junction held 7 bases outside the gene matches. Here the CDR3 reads CASSRVGQFQETQYF. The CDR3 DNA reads TGTGCCAGCAGCCGCGTGGGACAGTTCCAAGAGACCCAGTACTTC.

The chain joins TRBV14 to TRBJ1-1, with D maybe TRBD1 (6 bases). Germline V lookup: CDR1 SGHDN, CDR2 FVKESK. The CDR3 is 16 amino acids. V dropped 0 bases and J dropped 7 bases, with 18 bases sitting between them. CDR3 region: CASSQDLTGFGGEAFF. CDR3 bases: TGTGCCAGCAGCCAAGACCTTACAGGGTTTGGCGGTGAAGCTTTCTTT.

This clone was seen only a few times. In DNA, the CDR3 is TGTGCCAGCAGCTTAAATCGGAGCGGGAGGTATCACACAGATACGCAGTATTTT. Its translation: CASSLNRSGRYHTDTQYF. The chain combines TRBV7-3 with TRBJ2-3, with TRBD2 identical over 9 bases. This CDR3 contains 18 residues. Germline trimming cut 1 base from V and 2 bases from J; bases unmatched to any gene: 10. Germline V gene data show CDR1 as SGHTA and CDR2 as FQGTGA.

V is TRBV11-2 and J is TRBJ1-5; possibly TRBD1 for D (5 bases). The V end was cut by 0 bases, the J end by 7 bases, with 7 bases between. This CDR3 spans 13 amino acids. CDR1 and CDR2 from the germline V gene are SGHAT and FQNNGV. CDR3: CASSLDRAQPQHF. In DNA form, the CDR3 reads TGTGCCAGCAGCTTAGACAGGGCCCAGCCCCAGCATTTT.

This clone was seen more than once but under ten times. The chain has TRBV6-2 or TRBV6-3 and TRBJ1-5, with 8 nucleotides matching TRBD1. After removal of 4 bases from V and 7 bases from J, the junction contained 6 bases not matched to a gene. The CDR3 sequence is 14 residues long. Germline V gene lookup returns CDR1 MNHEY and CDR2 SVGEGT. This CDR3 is CASSSTGVEQPQHF. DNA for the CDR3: TGTGCCAGCAGTTCGACAGGGGTGGAACAGCCCCAGCATTTT.

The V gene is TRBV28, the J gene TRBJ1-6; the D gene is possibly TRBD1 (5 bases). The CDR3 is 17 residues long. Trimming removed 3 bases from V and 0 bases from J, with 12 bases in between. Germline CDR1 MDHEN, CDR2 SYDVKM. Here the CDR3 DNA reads TGTGCCAGCAGTTTTAGTCAGGGCAGCTCCTATAATTCACCCCTCCACTTT. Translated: CASSFSQGSSYNSPLHF.

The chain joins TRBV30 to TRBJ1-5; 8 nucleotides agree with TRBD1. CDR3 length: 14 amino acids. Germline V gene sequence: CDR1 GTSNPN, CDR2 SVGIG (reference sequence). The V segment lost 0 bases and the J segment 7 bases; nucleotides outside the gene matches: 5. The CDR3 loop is CAWSVGTGGQPQHF. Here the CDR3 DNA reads TGTGCCTGGAGTGTTGGGACAGGAGGACAGCCCCAGCATTTT.

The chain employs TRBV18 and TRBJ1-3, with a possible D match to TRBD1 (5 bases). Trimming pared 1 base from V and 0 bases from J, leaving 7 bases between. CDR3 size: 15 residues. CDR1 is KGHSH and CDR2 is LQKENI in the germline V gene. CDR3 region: CASSPLDISGNTIYF. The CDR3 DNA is TGTGCCAGCTCACCACTGGACATCTCTGGAAACACCATATATTTT.

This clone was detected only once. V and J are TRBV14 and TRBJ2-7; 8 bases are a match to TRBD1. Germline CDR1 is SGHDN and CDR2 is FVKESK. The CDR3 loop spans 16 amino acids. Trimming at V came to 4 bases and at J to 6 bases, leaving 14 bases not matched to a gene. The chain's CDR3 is CASSPRTGWLRSEQYF. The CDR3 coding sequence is TGTGCCAGCAGCCCCCGGACAGGGTGGCTTCGTTCCGAGCAGTACTTC.

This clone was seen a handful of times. CDR3 DNA: TGTGCCAGCAGTGAGAGCTCCTATAATTCACCCCTCCACTTT. The encoded protein is CASSESSYNSPLHF. The gene calls are TRBV6-4 and TRBJ1-6; D is unclear. Germline V gene lookup returns CDR1 MRHNA and CDR2 SNTAGT. The CDR3 covers 14 residues. V lost 3 bases, J lost 0 bases, and 3 bases lay in between.

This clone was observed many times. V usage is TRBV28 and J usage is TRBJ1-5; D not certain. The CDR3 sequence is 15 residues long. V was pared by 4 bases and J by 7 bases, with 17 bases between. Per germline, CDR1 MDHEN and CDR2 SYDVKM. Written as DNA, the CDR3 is TGTGCCAGCAGTTCTCTGCTCGGGTCCGCCCAGCCCCAGCATTTT. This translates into CASSSLLGSAQPQHF.

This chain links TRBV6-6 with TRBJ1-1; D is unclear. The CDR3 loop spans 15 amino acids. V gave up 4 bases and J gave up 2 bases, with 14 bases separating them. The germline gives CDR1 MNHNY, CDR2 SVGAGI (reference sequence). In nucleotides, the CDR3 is TGTGCCAGCAGTTTCACCTTAAGCTATAACACTGAAGCTTTCTTT. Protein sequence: CASSFTLSYNTEAFF.

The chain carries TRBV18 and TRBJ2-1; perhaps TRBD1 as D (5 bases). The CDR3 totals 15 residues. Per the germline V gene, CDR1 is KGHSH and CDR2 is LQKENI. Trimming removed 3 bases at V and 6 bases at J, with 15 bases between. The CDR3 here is CASSPLGRRVNEQFF. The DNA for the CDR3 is TGTGCCAGCTCACCTTTAGGCCGCAGGGTCAATGAGCAGTTCTTC. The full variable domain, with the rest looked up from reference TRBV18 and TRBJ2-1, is NAGVMQNPRHLVRRRGQEARLRCSPMKGHSHVYWYRQLPEEGLKFMVYLQKENIIDESGMPKERFSAEFPKEGPSILRIQQVVRGDSAAYFCASSPLGRRVNEQFFGPGTRLTVL.

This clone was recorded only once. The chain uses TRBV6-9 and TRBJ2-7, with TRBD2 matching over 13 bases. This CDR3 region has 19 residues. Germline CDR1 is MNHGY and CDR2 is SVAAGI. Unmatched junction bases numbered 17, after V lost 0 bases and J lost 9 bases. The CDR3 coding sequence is TGTGCCAGCAGTTATTCGAATGGACTAGCGGGAGTCCCCTTTAGAGGGCAGTACTTC. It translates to CASSYSNGLAGVPFRGQYF.

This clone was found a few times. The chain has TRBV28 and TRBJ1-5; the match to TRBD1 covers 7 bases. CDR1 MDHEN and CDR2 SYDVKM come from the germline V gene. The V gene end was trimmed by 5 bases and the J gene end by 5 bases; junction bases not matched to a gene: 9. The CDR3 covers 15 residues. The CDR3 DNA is TGTGCCAGCAGTCCCCGACAGGGTTTAGATCAGCCCCAGCATTTT. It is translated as CASSPRQGLDQPQHF.

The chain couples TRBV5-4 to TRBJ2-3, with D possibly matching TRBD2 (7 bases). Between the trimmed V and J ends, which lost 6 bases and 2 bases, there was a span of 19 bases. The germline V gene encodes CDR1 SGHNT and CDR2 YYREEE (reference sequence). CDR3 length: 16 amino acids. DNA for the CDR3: TGTGCCAGCACCATGGGAGGGGGGCACCCCACAGATACGCAGTATTTT. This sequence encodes CASTMGGGHPTDTQYF. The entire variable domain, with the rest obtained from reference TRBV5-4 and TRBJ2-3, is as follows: ETGVTQSPTHLIKTRGQQVTLRCSSQSGHNTVSWYQQALGQGPQFIFQYYREEENGRGNFPPRFSGLQFPNYSSELNVNALELDDSALYLCASTMGGGHPTDTQYFGPGTRLTVL.

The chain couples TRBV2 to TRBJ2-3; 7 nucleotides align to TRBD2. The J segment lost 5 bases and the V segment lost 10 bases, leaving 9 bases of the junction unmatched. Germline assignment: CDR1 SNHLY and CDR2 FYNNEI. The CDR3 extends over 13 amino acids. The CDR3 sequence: CANRRGVGDTQYF. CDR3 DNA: TGTGCCAACCGACGGGGGGTGGGAGATACGCAGTATTTT.

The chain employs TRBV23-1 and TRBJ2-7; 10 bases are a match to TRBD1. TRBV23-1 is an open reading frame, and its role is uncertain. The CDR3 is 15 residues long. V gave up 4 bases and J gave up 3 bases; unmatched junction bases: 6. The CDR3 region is CASSPLGDRGYEQYF. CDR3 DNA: TGCGCCAGCAGTCCCCTGGGGGACAGGGGCTACGAGCAGTACTTC.

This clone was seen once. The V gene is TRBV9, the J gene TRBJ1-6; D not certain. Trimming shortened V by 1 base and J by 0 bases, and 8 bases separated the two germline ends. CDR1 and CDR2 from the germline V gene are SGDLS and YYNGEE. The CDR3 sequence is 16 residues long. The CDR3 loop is CASSVSPDSYNSPLHF. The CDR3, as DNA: TGTGCCAGCAGCGTAAGCCCTGACTCCTATAATTCACCCCTCCACTTT.

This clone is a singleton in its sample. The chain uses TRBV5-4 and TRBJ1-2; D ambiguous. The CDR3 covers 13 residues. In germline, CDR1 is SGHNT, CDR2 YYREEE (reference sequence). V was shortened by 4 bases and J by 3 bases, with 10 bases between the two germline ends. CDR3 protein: CASSGGFYYGYTF. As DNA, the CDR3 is TGTGCCAGCAGCGGAGGGTTTTACTATGGCTACACCTTC. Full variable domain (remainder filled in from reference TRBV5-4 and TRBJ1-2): ETGVTQSPTHLIKTRGQQVTLRCSSQSGHNTVSWYQQALGQGPQFIFQYYREEENGRGNFPPRFSGLQFPNYSSELNVNALELDDSALYLCASSGGFYYGYTFGSGTRLTVV.

The CDR3 coding sequence is TGTGCCAGCAGAACTACAGGGCCTGGCCCCGGTTCACCCCTCCACTTT. Amino acids: CASRTTGPGPGSPLHF. The chain has TRBV3-1 (or the pseudogene TRBV3-2) and TRBJ1-6, with D possibly being TRBD1 (6 bases). There are 16 residues in the CDR3. V was pared by 6 bases and J by 9 bases, with 21 bases between. Germline CDR1 and CDR2: LGHDT and YNNKEL (reference sequence).

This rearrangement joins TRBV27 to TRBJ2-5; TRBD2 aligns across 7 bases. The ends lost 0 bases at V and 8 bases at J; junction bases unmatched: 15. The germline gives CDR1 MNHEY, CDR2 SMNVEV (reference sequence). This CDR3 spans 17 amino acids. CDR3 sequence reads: CASSLSRPSGGKRTQYF. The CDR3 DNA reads TGTGCCAGCAGTTTATCGAGGCCTAGCGGAGGCAAGAGAACCCAGTACTTC.